This T cell receptor (beta chain) was sequenced for a study of molecular identifiers for immune sequencing clone quantification. Whole-study context: Sequencing covered four of five parts into which replicate RNA from around 20,000 or 100,000 naive CD8 cells was split.

Study-wide points: Clones carrying above 20 RNA copies accounted for over 99% of effector molecules, under 1% in naive cells. Approximately 980,000 naive cells reportedly did not prevent detection of spiked Jurkat TCR RNA from one cell. Highly expanded clone sizes could be underestimated through barcode sharing by identical TCR molecules.

CDR3 length: 16 residues. The V and J ends lost 2 bases and 2 bases, in that order; junction bases with no gene match: 9. Germline CDR1 and CDR2: SGHVS and FQNEAQ. MiXCR, run by TCRdb on the PCR reads, gives a single entry per CDR3 protein. The sample records around 470,000 distinct CDR3 sequences, approximately 25% being singletons. Remarks on this clonotype: The target antigen is unknown.

The sequenced sample was naive CD8+ T cells from blood, with Jurkat cell RNA spiked in. Subset: FACS-sorted CD8+CD4-CCR7+CD45RA+ naive T cells. The chain couples TRBV7-8 to TRBJ2-7; 7 nucleotides line up with TRBD2. This receptor was obtained from a human donor in good health. Some libraries in this study had Jurkat cell RNA spiked in. The CDR3 DNA reads as TGTGCCAGCAGCTTATCCGAGCGGGGCCTAACCTACGAGCAGTACTTC. Translated: CASSLSERGLTYEQYF.